The rows below give T cell receptor beta chains drawn from one sample of a study of Ad26.COV2.S vaccination and SARS-CoV-2 variants. Repertoires were generated with immunoSEQ multiplex PCR, while TCRdb's copy carries only in-frame clones and drops some. The profile shows about 350,000 clones, 86% of them singletons. Sample: peripheral blood, taken in a trial of Ad26.COV2.S vaccine versus placebo. The receptors were sampled from a person between 18 and 65 years old who received the Ad26.COV2.S COVID-19 vaccine or a placebo. CDR3s include the opening cysteine and the closing phenylalanine or tryptophan. A D gene is named only where the DNA matches it firmly. Clone size appears in some rows only: once, few, many, or a class for an expanded clone.

D: NA; V: TRBV12-3/TRBV12-4; J: TRBJ2-2; size: NA; CDR3: CASSLGHTGELFF; DNA: TGTGCCAGCAGTTTAGGTCACACCGGGGAGCTGTTTTTT
D: NA; V: TRBV28; J: TRBJ2-7; size: once; CDR3: CASNQMGPYEQYF; DNA: TGTGCCAGCAATCAGATGGGACCCTACGAGCAGTACTTC
D: NA; V: TRBV7-9; J: TRBJ2-7; size: NA; CDR3: CASSSVRGGRSYEQYF; DNA: TGTGCCAGCAGCTCAGTTCGGGGTGGAAGGTCCTACGAGCAGTACTTC
D: NA; V: TRBV27; J: TRBJ1-4; size: NA; CDR3: CASSLGWGEDEKLFF; DNA: TGTGCCAGCAGTTTAGGTTGGGGGGAAGATGAAAAACTGTTTTTT
D: NA; V: TRBV28; J: TRBJ1-2; size: NA; CDR3: CASSLPRAYGYTF; DNA: TGTGCCAGCAGTTTACCTCGGGCCTATGGCTACACCTTC
D: NA; V: TRBV29-1; J: TRBJ1-1; size: NA; CDR3: CSVEEISNTEAFF; DNA: TGCAGCGTTGAAGAGATTTCAAACACTGAAGCTTTCTTT
D: NA; V: TRBV3-1/TRBV3-2; J: TRBJ1-2; size: NA; CDR3: CASSQGDRLKGYTF; DNA: TGTGCCAGCAGCCAAGGGGACCGCCTGAAGGGCTACACCTTC
D: NA; V: TRBV6-6; J: TRBJ2-3; size: NA; CDR3: CASSYTRLGTDTQYF; DNA: TGTGCCAGCAGTTACACCCGTTTGGGCACAGATACGCAGTATTTT
D: TRBD1; V: TRBV19; J: TRBJ1-6; size: NA; CDR3: CASSKGAWVSPLHF; DNA: TGTGCCAGTAGTAAGGGGGCTTGGGTTTCACCCCTCCACTTT
D: NA; V: TRBV6-4; J: TRBJ1-1; size: NA; CDR3: CASRTTGRRNTEAFF; DNA: TGTGCCAGCAGAACGACAGGCCGCCGGAACACTGAAGCTTTCTTT
D: TRBD1; V: TRBV19; J: TRBJ1-5; size: few; CDR3: CASHWTGHSNQPQHF; DNA: TGTGCCAGTCACTGGACAGGCCATAGCAATCAGCCCCAGCATTTT
D: NA; V: TRBV13; J: TRBJ2-7; size: NA; CDR3: CASSFFSSDNSYEQYF; DNA: TGTGCCAGCAGCTTTTTCTCATCCGATAATTCCTACGAGCAGTACTTC
D: TRBD1; V: TRBV2; J: TRBJ2-7; size: once; CDR3: CASSLDRGSYEQYF; DNA: TGTGCCAGCAGTTTGGACAGGGGCTCCTACGAGCAGTACTTC
D: NA; V: TRBV11-2; J: TRBJ2-3; size: NA; CDR3: CASSLGLGTDTQYF; DNA: TGTGCCAGCAGCTTAGGACTAGGAACAGATACGCAGTATTTT
D: NA; V: TRBV28; J: TRBJ1-3; size: NA; CDR3: CASTSAGGGWSSGNTIYF; DNA: TGTGCCAGCACCTCCGCGGGTGGGGGATGGAGCTCTGGAAACACCATATATTTT
D: NA; V: TRBV5-4; J: TRBJ2-6; size: NA; CDR3: CASSLLTAGANVLTF; DNA: TGTGCCAGCAGCTTGCTTACAGCTGGGGCCAACGTCCTGACTTTC
D: NA; V: TRBV5-1; J: TRBJ2-7; size: NA; CDR3: CASSLNGPYSYEQYF; DNA: TGCGCCAGCAGCTTAAATGGGCCTTACTCCTACGAGCAGTACTTC
D: TRBD1; V: TRBV5-6; J: TRBJ2-3; size: NA; CDR3: CASSSIRQGLTDTQYF; DNA: TGTGCCAGCAGCTCGATTAGACAGGGCCTCACAGATACGCAGTATTTT
D: NA; V: TRBV19; J: TRBJ1-1; size: NA; CDR3: CASTLGGDHTEAFF; DNA: TGTGCCAGTACTCTTGGGGGGGATCACACTGAAGCTTTCTTT
D: TRBD1; V: TRBV7-9; J: TRBJ2-7; size: NA; CDR3: CASSLPLGQGPYEQYF; DNA: TGTGCCAGCAGCTTACCCCTGGGACAGGGCCCCTACGAGCAGTACTTC
D: NA; V: TRBV5-1; J: TRBJ2-4; size: NA; CDR3: CASSAGGAKNIQYF; DNA: TGCGCCAGCAGCGCAGGTGGGGCCAAAAACATTCAGTACTTC
D: TRBD1; V: TRBV5-4; J: TRBJ1-1; size: NA; CDR3: CASSLQGVTEAFF; DNA: TGTGCCAGCAGCTTGCAGGGGGTCACTGAAGCTTTCTTT
D: NA; V: TRBV6-5; J: TRBJ1-1; size: NA; CDR3: CASIPGTPENTEAFF; DNA: TGTGCCAGCATTCCCGGGACACCCGAGAACACTGAAGCTTTCTTT
D: NA; V: TRBV11-3; J: TRBJ1-1; size: NA; CDR3: CASSLNGGGMNTEAFF; DNA: TGTGCCAGCAGCTTAAATGGCGGCGGGATGAACACTGAAGCTTTCTTT
D: NA; V: TRBV19; J: TRBJ1-6; size: NA; CDR3: CASNPAGGSNSPLHF; DNA: TGTGCCAGTAATCCGGCCGGTGGCAGTAATTCACCCCTCCACTTT
D: NA; V: TRBV3-1/TRBV3-2; J: TRBJ2-3; size: once; CDR3: CASSQANSRGKSTDTQYF; DNA: TGTGCCAGCAGCCAAGCCAACTCTCGGGGGAAAAGCACTGATACGCAGTATTTT
D: TRBD1; V: TRBV4-3; J: TRBJ1-2; size: NA; CDR3: CASSQDRQGAGYGYTF; DNA: TGCGCCAGCAGCCAAGATCGGCAGGGGGCTGGATATGGCTACACCTTC
D: TRBD1; V: TRBV5-1; J: TRBJ1-1; size: NA; CDR3: CASSLPTGQDEAFF; DNA: TGCGCCAGCAGCCTTCCGACAGGGCAGGATGAAGCTTTCTTT
D: TRBD2; V: TRBV28; J: TRBJ2-1; size: NA; CDR3: CASGPSRTSREQFF; DNA: TGTGCCAGCGGGCCTTCTAGGACTAGCAGGGAGCAGTTCTTC
D: NA; V: TRBV2; J: TRBJ1-1; size: NA; CDR3: CASCGGYTEAFF; DNA: TGTGCCAGCTGCGGGGGGTACACTGAAGCTTTCTTT
D: NA; V: TRBV28; J: TRBJ1-6; size: NA; CDR3: CASSSSGPSSYNSPLHF; DNA: TGTGCCAGCAGTTCCTCGGGACCGAGCTCCTATAATTCACCCCTCCACTTT
D: NA; V: TRBV28; J: TRBJ1-5; size: NA; CDR3: CASSLRSMGGNQPQHF; DNA: TGTGCCAGCAGTTTAAGGTCGATGGGGGGCAATCAGCCCCAGCATTTT
D: NA; V: TRBV6-6; J: TRBJ2-5; size: NA; CDR3: CASSYSTLVEETQYF; DNA: TGTGCCAGCAGTTACTCGACACTGGTAGAAGAGACCCAGTACTTC
D: NA; V: TRBV25-1; J: TRBJ2-7; size: few; CDR3: CASSTKVGLAYEQYF; DNA: TGTGCCAGCAGTACAAAGGTAGGGCTTGCCTACGAGCAGTACTTC
D: TRBD1; V: TRBV27; J: TRBJ2-7; size: NA; CDR3: CASSEGGTGDSYEQYF; DNA: TGTGCCAGCAGTGAGGGGGGGACAGGGGACTCCTACGAGCAGTACTTC
D: TRBD2; V: TRBV19; J: TRBJ2-5; size: once; CDR3: CASSTQTSGVQETQYF; DNA: TGTGCCAGTAGTACTCAAACTAGCGGGGTACAAGAGACCCAGTACTTC
D: NA; V: TRBV5-6; J: TRBJ1-2; size: once; CDR3: CASSTDYLIFPTYGYTF; DNA: TGTGCCAGCAGCACAGACTATCTCATTTTTCCGACCTATGGCTACACCTTC
D: TRBD2; V: TRBV5-1; J: TRBJ2-1; size: NA; CDR3: CASSFRGVNEQFF; DNA: TGCGCCAGCAGCTTTCGGGGGGTCAATGAGCAGTTCTTC
D: NA; V: TRBV11-2; J: TRBJ1-1; size: NA; CDR3: CASSLLQLGAFF; DNA: TGTGCCAGCAGCTTGCTCCAGCTAGGGGCTTTCTTT
D: NA; V: TRBV7-9; J: TRBJ2-3; size: NA; CDR3: CASSLAGVGTQYF; DNA: TGTGCCAGCAGCTTAGCGGGGGTCGGGACGCAGTATTTT
D: NA; V: TRBV15; J: TRBJ1-5; size: NA; CDR3: CATSRDRTGNQPQHF; DNA: TGTGCCACCAGCAGAGATAGAACGGGCAATCAGCCCCAGCATTTT
D: NA; V: TRBV7-3; J: TRBJ2-3; size: NA; CDR3: CASSLSGAGTDTQYF; DNA: TGTGCCAGCAGCTTATCGGGAGCTGGGACAGATACGCAGTATTTT
D: TRBD2; V: TRBV11-2; J: TRBJ2-1; size: NA; CDR3: CASSPQLAGAYNEQFF; DNA: TGTGCCAGCAGCCCCCAACTAGCGGGAGCTTACAATGAGCAGTTCTTC